Detailed here is one TCR beta chain. Its antigen is unknown. This specimen comes from a study of cytomegalovirus exposure and HLA in healthy donors. The PCR made use of 60 Vbeta and 13 Jbeta primers. In the original workflow: Counted up in a later analysis, unique TCR beta chains came to roughly 80 million, with about 9.9 million shared. Clones were read by immunoSEQ multiplex PCR, and TCRdb kept only the in-frame ones, dropping some. Clonal size and the V and J genes are those of that table, whereas D and trimming came from the DNA. The sample holds roughly 84,000 clones, roughly 64% seen once. Germline V CDR1 and CDR2: SEHNR, FQNEAQ (reference sequence). V shed 5 bases and J 5 bases; nucleotides not matched to a gene: 14. CDR3 length: 17 amino acids. Study results and caveats: The authors later found HLA-associated TCR beta chains more clonally expanded than equally common others. For cytomegalovirus status, the classifier reportedly gave diagnoses with high specificity and sensitivity.

The chain carries TRBV7-9 and TRBJ2-1, with 8 bases aligning to TRBD2. The TCR originated in a woman between 40 and 50 years old in good health and CMV-seropositive. Input material: PBMCs. CDR3 coding DNA: TGTGCCAGCAGCCGAGGGGGTTACCTAGCGGGTCACAATGAGCAGTTCTTC. This gives the protein CASSRGGYLAGHNEQFF. Together with reference TRBV7-9 and TRBJ2-1, the CDR3 gives the full variable domain: DTGVSQNPRHKITKRGQNVTFRCDPISEHNRLYWYRQTLGQGPEFLTYFQNEAQLEKSRLLSDRFSAERPKGSFSTLEIQRTEQGDSAMYLCASSRGGYLAGHNEQFFGPGTRLTVL.